A single sample is the source of the 16 T cell receptor beta chains below, sequenced in a study of T cell responses to AZD1222 COVID-19 vaccine. Data came from immunoSEQ multiplex PCR; TCRdb stores just in-frame clones and leaves some out. This sample has just under 90,000 clones; 88% occur once, and the top ten carry 5.8%. The source was peripheral blood, collected on day 0 of AZD1222 vaccination. These receptors all stem from an adult in good health.

The chain carries TRBV11-1 and TRBJ1-4; D possibly corresponds to TRBD1 (5 bases). The CDR3 is made up of 15 amino acids. V was trimmed by 3 bases and J by 4 bases, leaving 12 bases between them. The germline CDR1 and CDR2 sequences are SGHAT and FQDESV (reference sequence). The CDR3 spells CASSFDGTDNEKLFF. Written as DNA, the CDR3 is TGTGCCAGCAGCTTCGACGGGACGGATAATGAAAAACTGTTTTTT.

The rearrangement links TRBV3-1 (or the pseudogene TRBV3-2) to TRBJ2-7; 7 bases line up with TRBD2. This CDR3 has 16 amino acids. From germline, CDR1 is LGHDT and CDR2 YNNKEL (reference sequence). V lost 0 bases, J lost 0 bases, and 5 bases stayed unmatched. This CDR3 reads CASSQEVASGSYEQYF. DNA for the CDR3: TGTGCCAGCAGCCAAGAAGTAGCTAGCGGCTCCTACGAGCAGTACTTC.

V and J are TRBV29-1 and TRBJ2-1; maybe TRBD2 (5 bases). Germline assignment: CDR1 SQVTM and CDR2 ANQGSEA. The V and J ends lost 3 bases and 1 base respectively, with 16 bases between them. The CDR3 is made up of 16 amino acids. In nucleotides, the CDR3 is TGCAGCGTTGACCCCCAAACTAGTGGATCCTACAATGAGCAGTTCTTC. Its translation: CSVDPQTSGSYNEQFF.

The gene calls are TRBV6-5 and TRBJ2-1; D remains unclear. Germline V gives CDR1 MNHEY, CDR2 SVGAGI. The CDR3 extends over 11 amino acids. With 2 bases removed from V and 9 bases from J, the gap between germline ends came to 5 bases. The CDR3 bases are TGTGCCAGCAGTTACGCCGGTGAGCAGTTCTTC. The encoded protein is CASSYAGEQFF.

The genes are TRBV28 and TRBJ2-3; TRBD2 matches at 8 bases. The CDR3 is made up of 16 amino acids. CDR1 and CDR2 from the germline V gene are MDHEN and SYDVKM. V trimming: 6 bases; J trimming: 1 base; junction bases outside the gene matches: 9. CDR3 amino acids: CASSHSGRRRTDTQYF. The CDR3 bases are TGTGCCAGCAGCCACAGCGGGAGAAGACGCACAGATACGCAGTATTTT.

The chain couples TRBV7-9 to TRBJ2-4; D is unclear. V lost 5 bases and J lost 0, with 14 bases in between. CDR1 is SEHNR, CDR2 FQNEAQ, per germline (reference sequence). This CDR3 region has 16 residues. For the CDR3, the DNA is TGTGCCAGCAGCGCAGTGGCCGGGTTAGCCAAAAACATTCAGTACTTC. This encodes CASSAVAGLAKNIQYF.

The chain uses TRBV28 and TRBJ1-6; D may be TRBD1 (6 bases). Trimming shortened V by 3 bases and J by 7 bases, and 10 bases separated the two germline ends. The CDR3 runs to 14 residues. From germline, CDR1 is MDHEN and CDR2 SYDVKM. The CDR3 loop is CASSLQGRNSPLHF. The DNA for the CDR3 is TGTGCCAGCAGTTTGCAGGGGAGAAATTCACCCCTCCACTTT.

The chain uses TRBV28 and TRBJ2-3; D is unresolved. V was cut by 6 bases and J by 2 bases, with 9 bases left in between. In germline, CDR1 is MDHEN, CDR2 SYDVKM. This CDR3 region has 13 residues. The CDR3 nucleotides are TGTGCCAGCAGGTTCACAGACACAGATACGCAGTATTTT. Translation gives CASRFTDTDTQYF.

The chain links TRBV27 to TRBJ2-3; 7 nucleotides line up with TRBD2. Germline V CDR1 and CDR2: MNHEY, SMNVEV (reference sequence). The CDR3 is 15 residues long. Losses at the gene ends were 6 bases for V and 0 bases for J; bases not matched to a gene: 6. The CDR3: CASSTGLISTDTQYF. The CDR3 DNA reads TGTGCCAGCAGCACGGGACTAATAAGCACAGATACGCAGTATTTT.

The chain is built from TRBV4-1 and TRBJ2-2; D is unresolved. The CDR3 has 14 residues. The ends were cut back, 1 base at V and 0 bases at J, with 3 bases in the middle. Per the germline V gene, CDR1 is MGHRA and CDR2 is YSYEKL. CDR3 bases: TGCGCCAGCAGCCAAGGCGCGAACACCGGGGAGCTGTTTTTT. It is translated as CASSQGANTGELFF.

V is TRBV28 and J is TRBJ1-1; maybe TRBD1 (6 bases). Germline V gives CDR1 MDHEN, CDR2 SYDVKM. Trimming removed 3 bases from V and 10 bases from J, with 9 bases in between. The CDR3 consists of 11 residues. CDR3 residues: CASSLSRGAFF. The CDR3 nucleotides are TGTGCCAGCAGTTTGTCCAGGGGAGCTTTCTTT.

The genes are TRBV7-8 and TRBJ2-3, with D perhaps TRBD2 (6 bases). Germline V lookup: CDR1 SGHVS, CDR2 FQNEAQ. V was pared by 0 bases and J by 10 bases, with 17 bases between. The CDR3 is 15 amino acids. CDR3 in DNA: TGTGCCAGCAGCTTAGCGGGAGGCCTTCCGGACGCGCAGTATTTT. Its protein product is CASSLAGGLPDAQYF.

CDR3 bases: TGTGCCAGCAGTTTTTCAGGCCGTACCCCTTACGAGCAGTACTTC. As protein: CASSFSGRTPYEQYF. V is TRBV27 and J is TRBJ2-7; no definite D call. Germline V gene data show CDR1 as MNHEY and CDR2 as SMNVEV (reference sequence). The CDR3 consists of 15 residues. Deletions cut 3 bases from V and 4 bases from J, with 16 bases between.

The chain carries TRBV5-4 and TRBJ2-3, with 7 bases aligning to TRBD2. The CDR3 totals 17 residues. CDR1 is SGHNT and CDR2 is YYREEE in the germline V gene (reference sequence). With V trimmed by 5 bases and J by 2 bases, 14 bases remained unmatched. CDR3 loop: CASSPMRPGGYTDTQYF. In DNA form, the CDR3 reads TGTGCCAGCAGTCCTATGCGACCGGGAGGCTACACAGATACGCAGTATTTT.

The genes are TRBV5-1 and TRBJ2-1; D is undetermined. The length of the CDR3 is 15 residues. In germline, CDR1 is SGHRS, CDR2 YFSETQ. Trimming removed 0 bases at V and 0 bases at J, with 7 bases between. The CDR3 DNA follows: TGCGCCAGCAGCTTGGTTGGCAACTCCTACAATGAGCAGTTCTTC. Translated: CASSLVGNSYNEQFF.

This clone counts as medium-sized. The chain links TRBV19 to TRBJ2-7; 12 bases map to TRBD2. Germline V lookup: CDR1 LNHDA, CDR2 SQIVND (reference sequence). The CDR3 loop spans 15 amino acids. J was trimmed by 4 bases and V by 5 bases; bases with no gene match: 6. The CDR3 sequence is CASSPTGTSGYEQYF. CDR3 bases: TGTGCCAGTAGTCCAACCGGGACTAGCGGGTACGAGCAGTACTTC.